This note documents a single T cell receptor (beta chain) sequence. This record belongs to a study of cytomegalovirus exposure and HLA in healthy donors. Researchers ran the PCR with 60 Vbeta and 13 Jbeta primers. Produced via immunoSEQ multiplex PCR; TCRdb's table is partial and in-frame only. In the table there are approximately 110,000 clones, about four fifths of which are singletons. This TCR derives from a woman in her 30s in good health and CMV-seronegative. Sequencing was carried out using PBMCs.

CDR3 in amino acids: CASSLDWGGNQPQHF. The CDR3, as DNA: TGTGCCAGCAGCTTAGATTGGGGGGGAAATCAGCCCCAGCATTTT. The V gene is TRBV11-2, the J gene TRBJ1-5, with D perhaps TRBD1 (5 bases). The germline V gene encodes CDR1 SGHAT and CDR2 FQNNGV. V was cut by 0 bases and J by 4 bases, with 10 bases left in between. The CDR3 loop spans 15 amino acids. Full variable domain (rest looked up from reference TRBV11-2 and TRBJ1-5): EAGVAQSPRYKIIEKRQSVAFWCNPISGHATLYWYQQILGQGPKLLIQFQNNGVVDDSQLPKDRFSAERLKGVDSTLKIQPAKLEDSAVYLCASSLDWGGNQPQHFGDGTRLSIL.